Many counts were recorded for the clone carrying this T cell receptor (beta chain). Its antigen is as yet unknown. V shed 4 bases, J shed 2 bases, and the junction held 6 bases outside the gene matches. Germline CDR1 is MNHNS and CDR2 is SASEGT. The CDR3 contains 15 residues. The data originate from a study of T-cell reconstitution after alpha-beta-depleted transplantation in children. General study results and limits: Some patients owed their high day-60 TCRbeta diversity to surviving recipient T cells and thymic progenitors.

Library preparation (for TCRbeta) was performed with unique molecular identifiers. TCRdb re-analysed the PCR reads in MiXCR, keeping a single row per CDR3 protein. The sample lists about 260,000 distinct CDR3 sequences, approximately 8% occurring once. The chain joins TRBV6-1 to TRBJ2-3; 7 bases map to TRBD2. The material was PBMCs, mostly from graft donor cells, obtained 180 days after TCRalphabeta/CD19-depleted stem cell transplant. The clonotype comes from a male patient between 10 and 17 years old who had a stem cell transplant for acute lymphoblastic leukemia, so the T cells may come from the graft donor. In DNA form, the CDR3 reads TGTGCCAGCAGTGCTATGCGGGAGTACACAGATACGCAGTATTTT. It codes for CASSAMREYTDTQYF.